Included here is one T cell receptor (beta chain) sequence, with context. Its matching antigen is unknown. Deletions cut 10 bases from V and 7 bases from J, with 19 bases between. CDR1 is SNHLY and CDR2 is FYNNEI in the germline V gene. This CDR3 has 13 amino acids. The record originates from a study of T cell responses to AZD1222 COVID-19 vaccine. Study-wide points: Spike-wide vaccine-associated CD4 TCRs dominated at 160-218 and 743-854.

This table comes from immunoSEQ multiplex PCR, and its TCRdb copy is limited to in-frame clones, with some not included. The table lists some 120,000 clones, about 92% of them singletons. J is TRBJ1-1 and V is TRBV2, with a possible D match to TRBD1 (5 bases). This clonotype originated in an adult in good health. Sequenced here: peripheral blood, sampled on day 0 of AZD1222 vaccination. CDR3 loop: CATSGPAVVEAFF. In DNA, the CDR3 is TGTGCCACCTCGGGACCGGCTGTTGTTGAAGCTTTCTTT.